The rows below give T cell receptor beta chains drawn from one sample of a study of early T cells in non-severe SARS-CoV-2 infection. A single record per CDR3 protein comes from TCRdb applying MiXCR to the 5' RACE reads. The sample yields approximately 50,000 distinct CDR3 sequences, roughly 9.8% seen once. Material: whole blood. The receptors come from an adult who was a healthcare worker with PCR-confirmed SARS-CoV-2 infection or an uninfected control (not recorded which). The CDR3 runs from the conserved cysteine through the conserved F or W. D genes are given only for firm matches. Rows may omit the clone size; those that give it use once, few, many or a size class.

clone size: many
CDR3 length: 15
V gene: TRBV12-3/TRBV12-4
D gene: NA
J gene: TRBJ1-1
CDR3 protein: CASSWGLQGIAEAFF
CDR3 DNA: TGTGCCAGCAGTTGGGGCCTTCAGGGAATCGCTGAAGCTTTCTTT

clone size: many
CDR3 length: 15
V gene: TRBV6-5
D gene: NA
J gene: TRBJ1-2
CDR3 protein: CASSYAPRGVYGYTF
CDR3 DNA: TGTGCCAGCAGTTATGCCCCCCGTGGGGTCTATGGCTACACCTTC

clone size: few
CDR3 length: 15
V gene: TRBV28
D gene: TRBD2
J gene: TRBJ2-1
CDR3 protein: CASSFWRAGGYEQFF
CDR3 DNA: TGTGCCAGCAGTTTTTGGCGAGCGGGAGGTTATGAGCAGTTCTTC

clone size: many
CDR3 length: 16
V gene: TRBV28
D gene: TRBD1
J gene: TRBJ2-1
CDR3 protein: CASSFSPSTDREEQFF
CDR3 DNA: TGTGCCAGCAGTTTTTCCCCCTCAACCGACAGGGAGGAGCAGTTCTTC

clone size: medium-sized
CDR3 length: 17
V gene: TRBV6-2/TRBV6-3
D gene: TRBD2
J gene: TRBJ2-2
CDR3 protein: CASSYSKSGRADGELFF
CDR3 DNA: TGTGCCAGCAGTTACTCGAAAAGCGGGAGGGCCGACGGGGAGCTGTTTTTT

clone size: many
CDR3 length: 12
V gene: TRBV29-1
D gene: NA
J gene: TRBJ1-1
CDR3 protein: CSSGGEPAEAFF
CDR3 DNA: TGCAGCTCCGGGGGGGAACCCGCTGAAGCTTTCTTT

clone size: few
CDR3 length: 13
V gene: TRBV20-1
D gene: NA
J gene: TRBJ2-1
CDR3 protein: CSARDGESKGQFF
CDR3 DNA: TGCAGTGCTAGAGATGGGGAATCCAAGGGGCAGTTCTTC

clone size: many
CDR3 length: 16
V gene: TRBV6-5
D gene: TRBD1
J gene: TRBJ1-2
CDR3 protein: CASSRQGKSGIYGYTF
CDR3 DNA: TGTGCCAGCAGTCGACAGGGGAAGTCTGGAATCTATGGCTACACCTTC

clone size: few
CDR3 length: 14
V gene: TRBV20-1
D gene: TRBD1
J gene: TRBJ1-1
CDR3 protein: CSARAGGGRTEAFF
CDR3 DNA: TGCAGTGCTAGAGCAGGGGGTGGTCGCACTGAAGCTTTCTTT

clone size: NA
CDR3 length: 14
V gene: TRBV15
D gene: NA
J gene: TRBJ1-1
CDR3 protein: CATSRVVQNTEAFF
CDR3 DNA: TGTGCCACCAGCAGAGTCGTACAGAACACTGAAGCTTTCTTT

clone size: NA
CDR3 length: 13
V gene: TRBV28
D gene: NA
J gene: TRBJ2-1
CDR3 protein: CASKRVGYNEQFF
CDR3 DNA: TGTGCCAGCAAGCGTGTTGGCTACAATGAGCAGTTCTTC

clone size: few
CDR3 length: 16
V gene: TRBV27
D gene: TRBD1
J gene: TRBJ1-1
CDR3 protein: CASSLSGQGRNTEVFF
CDR3 DNA: TGTGCCAGCAGTTTATCTGGACAGGGACGGAACACTGAAGTTTTCTTT

clone size: NA
CDR3 length: 12
V gene: TRBV11-2
D gene: NA
J gene: TRBJ2-3
CDR3 protein: CASSLWTDTQYF
CDR3 DNA: TGTGCCAGCAGCTTGTGGACAGATACGCAGTATTTT

clone size: few
CDR3 length: 15
V gene: TRBV12-3/TRBV12-4
D gene: TRBD2
J gene: TRBJ2-1
CDR3 protein: CASSPIAGVYNEQFF
CDR3 DNA: TGTGCCAGCAGTCCGATAGCGGGTGTCTACAATGAGCAGTTCTTC

clone size: few
CDR3 length: 15
V gene: TRBV10-3
D gene: NA
J gene: TRBJ2-1
CDR3 protein: CAISYSGDSYNEQFF
CDR3 DNA: TGTGCCATCAGTTATTCGGGGGACTCCTACAATGAGCAGTTCTTC

clone size: many
CDR3 length: 14
V gene: TRBV28
D gene: NA
J gene: TRBJ2-3
CDR3 protein: CASSFLQGTDTQYF
CDR3 DNA: TGTGCCAGCAGTTTCTTACAGGGCACAGATACGCAGTATTTT

clone size: many
CDR3 length: 14
V gene: TRBV5-1
D gene: TRBD1
J gene: TRBJ1-1
CDR3 protein: CASSWGQGGTEAFF
CDR3 DNA: TGCGCCAGCAGCTGGGGACAGGGGGGCACTGAAGCTTTCTTT

clone size: few
CDR3 length: 14
V gene: TRBV20-1
D gene: NA
J gene: TRBJ2-1
CDR3 protein: CSAHRASRNNEQFF
CDR3 DNA: TGCAGTGCCCACCGGGCTAGCCGTAACAATGAGCAGTTCTTC

clone size: many
CDR3 length: 16
V gene: TRBV5-1
D gene: NA
J gene: TRBJ2-3
CDR3 protein: CASSLAPFRSTDTQYF
CDR3 DNA: TGCGCCAGCAGCTTGGCCCCCTTTCGAAGCACAGATACGCAGTATTTT

clone size: NA
CDR3 length: 13
V gene: TRBV12-3/TRBV12-4
D gene: NA
J gene: TRBJ1-4
CDR3 protein: CASRPGGVEKLFF
CDR3 DNA: TGTGCCAGCAGACCGGGGGGGGTTGAAAAACTGTTTTTT

clone size: many
CDR3 length: 15
V gene: TRBV19
D gene: TRBD1
J gene: TRBJ2-1
CDR3 protein: CASALRDRWRDEQFF
CDR3 DNA: TGTGCCAGTGCCCTTCGGGACAGGTGGAGGGATGAGCAGTTCTTC

clone size: few
CDR3 length: 13
V gene: TRBV5-1
D gene: NA
J gene: TRBJ1-1
CDR3 protein: CASSLEVNTEAFF
CDR3 DNA: TGCGCCAGCAGCTTGGAGGTGAACACTGAAGCTTTCTTT

clone size: NA
CDR3 length: 17
V gene: TRBV4-1
D gene: TRBD1
J gene: TRBJ1-2
CDR3 protein: CASSQVSGRQGSYGYTF
CDR3 DNA: TGCGCCAGCAGCCAAGTCTCCGGACGACAGGGGAGCTATGGCTACACCTTC

clone size: few
CDR3 length: 13
V gene: TRBV27
D gene: NA
J gene: TRBJ1-5
CDR3 protein: CASSLFFDQPQHF
CDR3 DNA: TGTGCCAGCAGTTTATTCTTCGATCAGCCCCAGCATTTT

clone size: few
CDR3 length: 20
V gene: TRBV18
D gene: NA
J gene: TRBJ2-7
CDR3 protein: CASSPPIHRIYQGSPYEQYF
CDR3 DNA: TGTGCCAGCTCACCACCAATACATCGGATTTATCAGGGGTCACCATACGAGCAGTACTTC

clone size: medium-sized
CDR3 length: 14
V gene: TRBV7-9
D gene: NA
J gene: TRBJ2-1
CDR3 protein: CASSLSGLDNEQFF
CDR3 DNA: TGTGCCAGCAGCTTGTCGGGACTCGACAATGAGCAGTTCTTC

clone size: many
CDR3 length: 18
V gene: TRBV9
D gene: TRBD2
J gene: TRBJ2-1
CDR3 protein: CASSPRLAGGISYNEQFF
CDR3 DNA: TGTGCCAGCAGCCCTCGACTAGCGGGAGGGATCTCCTACAATGAGCAGTTCTTC

clone size: few
CDR3 length: 16
V gene: TRBV5-1
D gene: NA
J gene: TRBJ1-4
CDR3 protein: CASSLESGGESEKLFF
CDR3 DNA: TGCGCCAGCAGCTTGGAGTCGGGGGGCGAGAGTGAAAAACTGTTTTTT

clone size: NA
CDR3 length: 15
V gene: TRBV20-1
D gene: NA
J gene: TRBJ2-1
CDR3 protein: CSARDLQREGNEQFF
CDR3 DNA: TGCAGTGCTAGAGATCTCCAGCGCGAAGGCAATGAGCAGTTCTTC

clone size: many
CDR3 length: 14
V gene: TRBV7-2
D gene: NA
J gene: TRBJ2-3
CDR3 protein: CASSLVSPGDTQYF
CDR3 DNA: TGTGCCAGCAGCTTAGTGTCCCCTGGAGATACGCAGTATTTT

clone size: many
CDR3 length: 12
V gene: TRBV6-5
D gene: NA
J gene: TRBJ1-6
CDR3 protein: CASSFINSPLHF
CDR3 DNA: TGTGCCAGCAGTTTTATTAATTCACCCCTCCACTTT

clone size: few
CDR3 length: 15
V gene: TRBV4-2
D gene: NA
J gene: TRBJ2-3
CDR3 protein: CASSQEFQYKDTQYF
CDR3 DNA: TGTGCCAGCAGCCAAGAGTTCCAGTACAAAGATACGCAGTATTTT

clone size: once
CDR3 length: 15
V gene: TRBV12-3/TRBV12-4
D gene: TRBD2
J gene: TRBJ2-7
CDR3 protein: CASSLASGTTYEQYF
CDR3 DNA: TGTGCCAGCAGTTTAGCTAGCGGGACCACCTACGAGCAGTACTTC

clone size: many
CDR3 length: 15
V gene: TRBV27
D gene: TRBD1
J gene: TRBJ1-2
CDR3 protein: CASSLESGTGYGYTF
CDR3 DNA: TGTGCCAGCAGTTTGGAATCGGGGACAGGGTATGGCTACACCTTC

clone size: NA
CDR3 length: 17
V gene: TRBV15
D gene: TRBD1
J gene: TRBJ2-3
CDR3 protein: CATSRVGTGSVTDTQYF
CDR3 DNA: TGTGCCACCAGCAGAGTAGGGACAGGGAGCGTCACAGATACGCAGTATTTT

clone size: medium-sized
CDR3 length: 13
V gene: TRBV15
D gene: NA
J gene: TRBJ1-5
CDR3 protein: CATSRVGGEPQHF
CDR3 DNA: TGTGCCACCAGCAGAGTCGGGGGGGAGCCCCAGCATTTT

clone size: NA
CDR3 length: 14
V gene: TRBV7-9
D gene: TRBD1
J gene: TRBJ2-7
CDR3 protein: CASSSGGASYEQYF
CDR3 DNA: TGTGCCAGCAGCTCAGGGGGCGCCTCCTACGAGCAGTACTTC

clone size: few
CDR3 length: 15
V gene: TRBV9
D gene: TRBD2
J gene: TRBJ2-7
CDR3 protein: CASSVLAGASYEQYF
CDR3 DNA: TGTGCCAGCAGCGTACTAGCGGGAGCGTCTTACGAGCAGTACTTC

clone size: many
CDR3 length: 13
V gene: TRBV29-1
D gene: TRBD1
J gene: TRBJ1-2
CDR3 protein: CSVGTGGNYGYTF
CDR3 DNA: TGCAGCGTTGGAACAGGGGGTAACTATGGCTACACCTTC

clone size: many
CDR3 length: 14
V gene: TRBV11-3
D gene: NA
J gene: TRBJ2-2
CDR3 protein: CASSLDPDTGELFF
CDR3 DNA: TGTGCCAGCAGCTTAGACCCCGACACCGGGGAGCTGTTTTTT

clone size: NA
CDR3 length: 15
V gene: TRBV6-6
D gene: NA
J gene: TRBJ2-7
CDR3 protein: CASSYSNLETYEQYF
CDR3 DNA: TGTGCCAGCAGTTACTCCAACCTCGAAACTTACGAGCAGTACTTC

clone size: many
CDR3 length: 16
V gene: TRBV20-1
D gene: NA
J gene: TRBJ2-5
CDR3 protein: CSASPPGGAPGETQYF
CDR3 DNA: TGCAGTGCTAGTCCGCCCGGCGGGGCGCCAGGAGAGACCCAGTACTTC

clone size: few
CDR3 length: 12
V gene: TRBV3-1
D gene: NA
J gene: TRBJ2-7
CDR3 protein: CASSPRWGEQYF
CDR3 DNA: TGTGCCAGCAGCCCCCGGTGGGGCGAGCAGTACTTC

clone size: few
CDR3 length: 13
V gene: TRBV27
D gene: NA
J gene: TRBJ2-7
CDR3 protein: CASSFGVFYEQYF
CDR3 DNA: TGTGCCAGCAGTTTTGGGGTCTTCTACGAGCAGTACTTC

clone size: few
CDR3 length: 14
V gene: TRBV2
D gene: NA
J gene: TRBJ2-7
CDR3 protein: CASSAQTSTYEQYF
CDR3 DNA: TGTGCCAGCAGCGCCCAGACAAGTACCTACGAGCAGTACTTC

clone size: NA
CDR3 length: 12
V gene: TRBV28
D gene: NA
J gene: TRBJ2-7
CDR3 protein: CASSGQLYEQYF
CDR3 DNA: TGTGCCAGCAGCGGACAGCTCTACGAGCAGTACTTC

clone size: many
CDR3 length: 17
V gene: TRBV12-3/TRBV12-4
D gene: NA
J gene: TRBJ1-4
CDR3 protein: CASSLPDRTANNEKLFF
CDR3 DNA: TGTGCCAGCAGTTTACCCGACCGGACAGCTAATAATGAAAAACTGTTTTTT

clone size: many
CDR3 length: 14
V gene: TRBV5-4
D gene: TRBD1
J gene: TRBJ1-1
CDR3 protein: CASSLRTGNTEAFF
CDR3 DNA: TGTGCCAGCAGCTTGAGGACAGGGAACACTGAAGCTTTCTTT

clone size: few
CDR3 length: 13
V gene: TRBV28
D gene: NA
J gene: TRBJ2-7
CDR3 protein: CASSLRTVSEQYF
CDR3 DNA: TGTGCCAGCAGTTTACGGACTGTCTCCGAGCAGTACTTC

clone size: many
CDR3 length: 12
V gene: TRBV2
D gene: NA
J gene: TRBJ2-7
CDR3 protein: CAGGQKTYEQYF
CDR3 DNA: TGTGCCGGAGGCCAGAAGACCTACGAGCAGTACTTC

clone size: NA
CDR3 length: 11
V gene: TRBV29-1
D gene: NA
J gene: TRBJ2-1
CDR3 protein: CSVEEVYEQFF
CDR3 DNA: TGCAGCGTTGAGGAGGTCTATGAGCAGTTCTTC

clone size: many
CDR3 length: 13
V gene: TRBV2
D gene: NA
J gene: TRBJ2-5
CDR3 protein: CASTGRRGETQYF
CDR3 DNA: TGTGCCAGCACGGGCCGACGGGGAGAGACCCAGTACTTC

clone size: many
CDR3 length: 16
V gene: TRBV7-8
D gene: TRBD1
J gene: TRBJ2-3
CDR3 protein: CASSLAAGTDTDTQYF
CDR3 DNA: TGTGCCAGCAGCTTAGCGGCCGGGACAGACACAGATACGCAGTATTTT

clone size: NA
CDR3 length: 13
V gene: TRBV6-2/TRBV6-3
D gene: NA
J gene: TRBJ1-5
CDR3 protein: CASSYGRDQPQHF
CDR3 DNA: TGTGCCAGCAGTTATGGGAGGGATCAGCCCCAGCATTTT